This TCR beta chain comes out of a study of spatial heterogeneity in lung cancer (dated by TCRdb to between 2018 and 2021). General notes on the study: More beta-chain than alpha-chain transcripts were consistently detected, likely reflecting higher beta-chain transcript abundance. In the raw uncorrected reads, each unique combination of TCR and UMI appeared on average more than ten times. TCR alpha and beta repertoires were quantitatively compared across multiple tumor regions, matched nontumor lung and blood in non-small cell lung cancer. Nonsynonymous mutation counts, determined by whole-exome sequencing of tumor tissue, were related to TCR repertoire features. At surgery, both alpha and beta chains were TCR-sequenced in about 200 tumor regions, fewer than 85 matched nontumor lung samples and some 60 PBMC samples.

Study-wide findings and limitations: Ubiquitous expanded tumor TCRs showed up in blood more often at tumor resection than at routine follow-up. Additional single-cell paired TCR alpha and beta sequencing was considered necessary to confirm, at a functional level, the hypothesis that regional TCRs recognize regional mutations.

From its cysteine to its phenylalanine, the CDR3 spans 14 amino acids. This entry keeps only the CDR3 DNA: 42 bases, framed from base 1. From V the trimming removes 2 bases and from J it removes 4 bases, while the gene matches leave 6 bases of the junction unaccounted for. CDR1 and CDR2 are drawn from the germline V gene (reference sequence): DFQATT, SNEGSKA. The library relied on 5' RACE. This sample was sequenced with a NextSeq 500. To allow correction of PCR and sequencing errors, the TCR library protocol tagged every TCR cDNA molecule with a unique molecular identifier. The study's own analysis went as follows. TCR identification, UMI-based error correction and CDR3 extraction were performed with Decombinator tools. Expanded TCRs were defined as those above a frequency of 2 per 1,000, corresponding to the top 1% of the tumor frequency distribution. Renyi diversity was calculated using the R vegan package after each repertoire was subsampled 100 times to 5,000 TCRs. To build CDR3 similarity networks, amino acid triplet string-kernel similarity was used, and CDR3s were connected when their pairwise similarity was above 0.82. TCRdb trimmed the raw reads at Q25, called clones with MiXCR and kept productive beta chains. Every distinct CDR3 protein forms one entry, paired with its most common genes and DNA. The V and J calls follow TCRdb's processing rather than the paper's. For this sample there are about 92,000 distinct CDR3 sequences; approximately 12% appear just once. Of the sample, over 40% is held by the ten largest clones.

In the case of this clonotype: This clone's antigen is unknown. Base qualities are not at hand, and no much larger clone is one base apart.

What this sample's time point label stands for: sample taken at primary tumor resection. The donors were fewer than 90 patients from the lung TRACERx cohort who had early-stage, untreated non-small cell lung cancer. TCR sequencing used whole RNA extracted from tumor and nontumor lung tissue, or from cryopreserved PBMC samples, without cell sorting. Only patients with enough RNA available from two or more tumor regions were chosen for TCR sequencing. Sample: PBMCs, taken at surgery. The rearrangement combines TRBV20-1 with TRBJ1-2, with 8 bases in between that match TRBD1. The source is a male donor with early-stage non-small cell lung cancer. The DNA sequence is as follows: TGCAGTGCTAGAACTGGGACAGGTGTCTATGGCTACACCTTC. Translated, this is CSARTGTGVYGYTF.